The clone carrying this T cell receptor beta chain was detected a few times. Its antigen is undetermined. The sample originates from a study of T-cell memory formation after mild COVID-19. Study results and caveats: Contracting clones from day 15 to 85 showed balanced CD4/CD8; later expanders favored CD4+. Cross-reactive memory appears to have joined, as suggested by some responding clones showing up in pre-infection memory. The CD4+ clones that contracted clustered mainly within CM and EM, and the CD8+ clones concentrated in EMRA.

TCRdb re-derived calls from the 5' RACE reads in MiXCR, one entry per CDR3 protein. The repertoire consists of around 300,000 distinct CDR3 sequences, with about 20% occurring once and the leading ten covering under 30%. V was shortened by 3 bases and J by 6 bases, with 11 bases between the two germline ends. The CDR3 length is 13 residues. This chain joins TRBV12-3 or TRBV12-4 and TRBJ1-2; no reliable D call. The sequence was obtained from a man in his late teens or twenties who had mild COVID-19 (a few samples of this study predate the infection). Cell type and time point are not known. The sample comprised PBMCs or a T cell subset sorted from them (not recorded which). The CDR3 region is CASSLAYGNGYTF. CDR3 in DNA: TGTGCCAGCAGTTTGGCGTATGGGAATGGCTACACCTTC.